This T cell receptor (beta chain) comes out of a study of T cells expressing NK-cell markers. Study-wide context: The sequencing cohort of eight donors included seven HCMV-seropositive individuals and one seronegative individual. Study-wide points: It was still unclear whether expanded NKG2C+ T cell clones were HCMV specific. Leadership of the CD3+CD56-NKG2C+ fraction also belonged to these clonotypes in four donors.

There are 15 residues in the CDR3. Concerning this clonotype itself: Antigen: not known.

TCRdb reworked the 5' RACE reads into one entry per CDR3 protein, no DNA. Its table lists fewer than 400,000 distinct CDR3 sequences. The TCR sequence derives from a woman aged 50 to 65 in good health. V is TRBV12-3 or TRBV12-4 and J is TRBJ1-5; TCRdb indicates TRBD1, and absent DNA this call remains unverified. The sequenced material came from blood T cells: a sorted CD56 or NKG2C T cell subset, CD4+ or CD8+ T cells, or bulk PBMC T cells (not recorded which). CDR3: CASSPDSPVGQPQHF.